These 28 T cell receptor beta chains were sequenced from one sample in a study of T cells after yellow fever vaccination. TCRdb re-called the 5' RACE reads with MiXCR, one entry per CDR3 protein. The repertoire includes approximately 110,000 distinct CDR3 sequences, nearly 7.5% of them detected once, and roughly 2.5% sits in the top ten. The source material was CD4+ T cells sorted from PBMCs, sampled roughly 10 days after the first yellow fever vaccination. Receptor source: a man between 18 and 29 years old who received the YFV17D yellow fever vaccine.

J is TRBJ1-2 and V is TRBV2, with 8 bases lining up with TRBD1. J lost 4 bases, V lost 0 bases, and 1 base had no gene match. The germline V gene encodes CDR1 SNHLY and CDR2 FYNNEI. The CDR3 is 14 residues long. The CDR3 nucleotides are TGTGCCAGCAGTGAAGCAACAGGGGGCTATGGCTACACCTTC. Translating it yields CASSEATGGYGYTF.

The genes are TRBV6-2 or TRBV6-3 and TRBJ2-3; 12 bases are shared with TRBD2. The CDR3 totals 17 residues. The V and J ends lost 2 bases and 0 bases, in that order; junction bases with no gene match: 3. Looked up from germline, CDR1 is MNHEY and CDR2 is SVGEGT. The CDR3 DNA reads as TGTGCCAGCAGTTACCAAGGACTAGCGGGGAGCACAGATACGCAGTATTTT. Its protein product is CASSYQGLAGSTDTQYF.

In its sample, this clonotype was seen many times. The gene calls are TRBV6-1 and TRBJ2-5; no clear D gene. Trimming removed 2 bases at V and 7 bases at J, with 11 bases between. CDR3 length: 13 amino acids. Germline V gives CDR1 MNHNS, CDR2 SASEGT. The CDR3 DNA follows: TGTGCCAGCAGTGAAAGTCAAATAGTGACCCAGTACTTC. The encoded protein is CASSESQIVTQYF.

The table lists this clonotype with a few counts. The chain links TRBV11-2 to TRBJ2-1, with D maybe TRBD1 (6 bases). The germline gives CDR1 SGHAT, CDR2 FQNNGV. This CDR3 has 13 amino acids. V lost 8 bases to trimming and J lost 7 bases, with 15 bases between them. This chain's CDR3 is CASGTTSTNEQFF. CDR3 nucleotide sequence: TGTGCCAGCGGGACAACGTCTACAAATGAGCAGTTCTTC.

This clonotype was observed many times. This rearrangement joins TRBV5-8 to TRBJ2-1; D possibly corresponds to TRBD2 (6 bases). Trimming pared 5 bases from V and 0 bases from J, leaving 12 bases between. The CDR3 is 15 amino acids. The V gene's germline CDR1 is SGHTS and CDR2 YDEGEE. CDR3 in amino acids: CASRPRGTSYNEQFF. CDR3 DNA: TGTGCCAGCAGACCACGGGGGACCTCCTACAATGAGCAGTTCTTC.

This clonotype has just a few counts. This chain joins TRBV5-5 and TRBJ1-5, with 7 bases aligning to TRBD1. Per the germline V gene, CDR1 is SGHKS and CDR2 is YYEKEE (reference sequence). The CDR3 contains 14 residues. The J segment lost 5 bases and the V segment lost 2 bases, leaving 4 bases of the junction unmatched. The CDR3 DNA reads TGTGCCAGCAGCTTCGGGCAGGGGGATCAGCCCCAGCATTTT. Its translation: CASSFGQGDQPQHF.

This clonotype was counted ten times or more. The V and J genes are TRBV25-1 and TRBJ2-7; D is perhaps TRBD1 or TRBD2 (5 bases each). V lost 6 bases to trimming and J lost 2 bases, with 17 bases between them. The CDR3 totals 15 residues. Germline CDR1 and CDR2: MGHDK and SYGVNS. CDR3 sequence (DNA): TGTGCCAGCAGACAAGCCGGGACGGCCACCTACGAGCAGTACTTC. Residues: CASRQAGTATYEQYF.

This clonotype was observed many times. This chain uses TRBV12-3 or TRBV12-4 with TRBJ2-1, with D unresolved. The CDR3 covers 16 residues. The V end was cut by 1 base, the J end by 0 bases, with 10 bases between. CDR3 sequence: CASSLGRRSSYNEQFF. The CDR3 coding sequence is TGTGCCAGCAGTTTAGGAAGAAGAAGCTCCTACAATGAGCAGTTCTTC.

This clonotype was counted only a few times. The chain couples TRBV18 to TRBJ1-1; tentative D call: TRBD1 (5 bases). Deletions cut 3 bases from V and 5 bases from J, with 13 bases between. Germline V gene data show CDR1 as KGHSH and CDR2 as LQKENI. The length of the CDR3 is 14 residues. Written as DNA, the CDR3 is TGTGCCAGCTCACCGGAACAGGTGGGAACTGAAGCTTTCTTT. Encoded protein: CASSPEQVGTEAFF.

There are many counts of this clonotype. The gene calls are TRBV20-1 and TRBJ2-1; 10 nucleotides align to TRBD2. The CDR3 runs 13 residues. J lost 9 bases, V lost 6 bases, and 8 bases had no gene match. CDR1 DFQATT and CDR2 SNEGSKA come from the germline V gene (reference sequence). The CDR3 sequence: CSATTSGRGEQFF. CDR3 in DNA: TGCAGTGCAACGACTAGCGGGCGTGGTGAGCAGTTCTTC.

This clonotype was recorded at least ten times. The chain joins TRBV21-1 to TRBJ2-3; TRBD2 is the table's D call, not checked against the DNA. TRBV21-1 is a pseudogene segment. This CDR3 contains 18 residues. CDR3: CASSKATSGGPSTDTQYF. CDR3 bases: TGTGCCAGCAGCAAAGCAACTAGCGGGGGACCTAGCACAGATACGCAGTATTTT.

About this clonotype itself: It may be a read error: a sequence one base away is much more abundant. V gene TRBV7-9 combines with J gene TRBJ1-4; 9 bases are a match to TRBD1. Germline trimming cut 5 bases from V and 3 bases from J; bases unmatched to any gene: 4. The CDR3 spans 15 residues. The germline V gene has CDR1 SEHNR and CDR2 FQNEAQ (reference sequence). The CDR3 coding sequence is TGTGCCAGCAGCCAGGACAGGGGTGCTAATGAAAAACTGTTTTTT. It codes for CASSQDRGANEKLFF.

This clonotype was detected ten times or more. The gene calls are TRBV7-6 and TRBJ2-4; 9 bases line up with TRBD1. The CDR3 runs to 15 residues. CDR1 is SGHVS, CDR2 FNYEAQ, per germline. The V segment lost 4 bases and the J segment 3 bases; nucleotides outside the gene matches: 4. The CDR3 reads CASSSETGGKNIQYF. The CDR3 nucleotides are TGTGCCAGCAGCTCCGAGACAGGGGGCAAAAACATTCAGTACTTC.

This clonotype has ten or more counts. The V call is TRBV10-3, the J call TRBJ1-2; D ambiguous. V was cut by 2 bases and J by 8 bases, with 15 bases left in between. CDR3 length equals 14 residues. The germline V gene encodes CDR1 ENHRY and CDR2 SYGVKD. The CDR3 is CAISETVHERGYTF. Here the CDR3 DNA reads TGTGCCATCAGTGAGACGGTCCATGAAAGGGGCTACACCTTC.

This clonotype came up many times. The rearrangement uses TRBV29-1 and TRBJ2-5, with unresolved D. V lost 1 base and J lost 5, with 8 bases in between. Looked up from germline, CDR1 is SQVTM and CDR2 is ANQGSEA. This CDR3 has 12 residues. CDR3 DNA: TGCAGCGTTGAAGCTGAGGTGGAGACCCAGTACTTC. It yields the protein CSVEAEVETQYF.

This clonotype was found many times. CDR3 DNA: TGTGCCAGCAGTTCCGGGACAGTAGCCAAAAACATTCAGTACTTC. As protein: CASSSGTVAKNIQYF. The V gene is TRBV6-5, the J gene TRBJ2-4, with TRBD1 matching 7 bases. Unmatched junction bases numbered 3, after V lost 4 bases and J lost 0 bases. CDR1 is MNHEY and CDR2 is SVGAGI in the germline V gene. The CDR3 has 15 amino acids.

This clonotype was observed at least ten times. V is TRBV7-3 and J is TRBJ2-7; D might be TRBD2 (5 bases). V lost 6 bases to trimming and J lost 2 bases, with 17 bases between them. This CDR3 region has 15 residues. Germline V lookup: CDR1 SGHTA, CDR2 FQGTGA. The CDR3 reads CASRDGPGLPYEQYF. In nucleotides, the CDR3 is TGTGCCAGCAGAGACGGCCCGGGGTTACCCTACGAGCAGTACTTC.

This clonotype has at least ten counts. The chain employs TRBV20-1 and TRBJ2-1; possible D gene TRBD2, 5 bases. Germline V gene data show CDR1 as DFQATT and CDR2 as SNEGSKA (reference sequence). The CDR3 covers 13 residues. CDR3 DNA: TGCAGCCTGAGAGGGCGGTTTAACAATGAGCAGTTCTTC. The encoded protein is CSLRGRFNNEQFF.

In its sample, this clonotype was seen a few times. This chain's CDR3 is CASSLAPPRNTEAFF. The DNA of the CDR3 is TGCGCCAGCAGCTTGGCCCCACCGCGGAACACTGAAGCTTTCTTT. The chain uses TRBV5-1 and TRBJ1-1, with unresolved D. This CDR3 has 15 residues. Germline values: CDR1 SGHRS, CDR2 YFSETQ. V lost 0 bases and J 1 base, leaving 10 bases between the germline ends.

Ten or more counts support this clonotype. V usage is TRBV3-1 and J usage is TRBJ2-1; no firm D call. Germline values: CDR1 LGHDT, CDR2 YNNKEL (reference sequence). This CDR3 is 15 amino acids long. V gave up 0 bases and J gave up 4 bases, with 10 bases separating them. The CDR3 DNA reads TGTGCCAGCAGCCAAGATCGTAACCCTTACAATGAGCAGTTCTTC. Amino acid sequence: CASSQDRNPYNEQFF.

The chain uses TRBV2 and TRBJ1-2; a weak D match, TRBD1 (6 bases). The germline V gene encodes CDR1 SNHLY and CDR2 FYNNEI. This CDR3 region has 13 residues. Trimming left V 6 bases short and J 6 bases short, with 14 bases between. CDR3 in DNA: TGTGCCAGCAGAGGACAGCCCTACAATGGCTACACCTTC. This codes for CASRGQPYNGYTF. Combining the CDR3 with reference TRBV2 and TRBJ1-2 gives the whole variable domain EPEVTQTPSHQVTQMGQEVILRCVPISNHLYFYWYRQILGQKVEFLVSFYNNEISEKSEIFDDQFSVERPDGSNFTLKIRSTKLEDSAMYFCASRGQPYNGYTFGSGTRLTVV.

This clonotype came up many times. The gene calls are TRBV5-1 and TRBJ2-3, with 14 positions matching TRBD2. The CDR3 is 17 residues long. V gave up 4 bases and J gave up 2 bases; unmatched junction bases: 6. CDR1 SGHRS and CDR2 YFSETQ come from the germline V gene. The CDR3 sequence: CASSTGLAGGYTDTQYF. Here the CDR3 DNA reads TGCGCCAGCAGCACCGGACTAGCGGGGGGATACACAGATACGCAGTATTTT.

This clonotype occurred many times. The chain couples TRBV5-1 to TRBJ1-5; D is perhaps TRBD1 (6 bases). Germline CDR1 SGHRS, CDR2 YFSETQ. The V gene lost 4 bases and the J gene lost 8 bases, with 13 bases spanning the gap. The CDR3 is made up of 13 amino acids. The CDR3, as DNA: TGCGCCAGCAGCCCGGATGGGGGCAAGCCCCAGCATTTT. The encoded protein is CASSPDGGKPQHF.

This clonotype was detected many times. This chain connects TRBV6-2 or TRBV6-3 to TRBJ2-7, with 12 bases aligning to TRBD2. Germline trimming cut 5 bases from V and 3 bases from J; bases unmatched to any gene: 5. CDR3 length: 15 residues. Germline CDR1 and CDR2: MNHEY and SVGEGT. The CDR3 sequence is CASSRTSGANYEQYF. Written as DNA, the CDR3 is TGTGCCAGCAGTCGGACTAGCGGGGCGAACTACGAGCAGTACTTC.

The table lists this clonotype with many counts. The V call is TRBV4-3, the J call TRBJ2-1; TRBD1 matches at 8 bases. The length of the CDR3 is 15 residues. V trimming: 2 bases; J trimming: 3 bases; junction bases outside the gene matches: 3. Germline-derived CDR1 and CDR2 are LGHNA and YSLEER. The CDR3 loop reads CASSQQGANYNEQFF. The CDR3 DNA is TGCGCCAGCAGCCAACAGGGGGCTAACTACAATGAGCAGTTCTTC.

The table lists this clonotype with a few counts. The chain is built from TRBV5-6 and TRBJ1-6; D ambiguous. This CDR3 spans 13 amino acids. Germline lookup yields CDR1 SGHDT and CDR2 YYEEEE. V was cut by 3 bases and J by 14 bases, with 15 bases left in between. The CDR3 DNA is TGTGCCAGCAGCTCGCGGGCCGGAGGGACCCTCCACTTT. Its protein is CASSSRAGGTLHF.

The chain links TRBV20-1 to TRBJ1-2, with D unclear. This CDR3 has 8 residues. Germline CDR1 is DFQATT and CDR2 is SNEGSKA (reference sequence). The germline V and J ends were trimmed by 2 bases and 10 bases, with 2 bases remaining between them. This chain's CDR3 is CSARPYTF. The DNA of the CDR3 is TGCAGTGCTAGACCCTACACCTTC.

This clonotype has at least ten counts. The chain employs TRBV9 and TRBJ2-2, with D unresolved. Germline CDR1 SGDLS, CDR2 YYNGEE. The CDR3 has 12 residues. V lost 0 bases, J lost 6 bases, and 3 bases lay in between. The CDR3: CASSVASGELFF. The DNA for the CDR3 is TGTGCCAGCAGCGTAGCTTCCGGGGAGCTGTTTTTT.